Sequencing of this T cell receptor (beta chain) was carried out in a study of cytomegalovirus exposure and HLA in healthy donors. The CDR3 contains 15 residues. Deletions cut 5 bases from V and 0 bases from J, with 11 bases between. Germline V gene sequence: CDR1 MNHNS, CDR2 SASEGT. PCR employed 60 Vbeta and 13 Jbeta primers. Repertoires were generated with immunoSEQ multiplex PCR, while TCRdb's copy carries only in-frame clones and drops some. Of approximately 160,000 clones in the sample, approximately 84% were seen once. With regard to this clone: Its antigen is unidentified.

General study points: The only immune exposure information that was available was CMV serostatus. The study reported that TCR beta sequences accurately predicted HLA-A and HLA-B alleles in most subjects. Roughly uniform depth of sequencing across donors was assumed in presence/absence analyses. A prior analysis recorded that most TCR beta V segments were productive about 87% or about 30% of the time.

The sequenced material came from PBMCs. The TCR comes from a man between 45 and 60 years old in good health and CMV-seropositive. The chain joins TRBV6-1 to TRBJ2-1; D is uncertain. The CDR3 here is CASSTDPSSYNEQFF. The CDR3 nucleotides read TGTGCCAGCAGTACTGACCCTAGCTCCTACAATGAGCAGTTCTTC.